This T cell receptor (beta chain) was identified in a study of blood T cell repertoires in COVID-19. Study as a whole: Sites in the United States, Italy and Spain provided acute and convalescent COVID-19 samples.

The length of the CDR3 is 15 residues. Germline trimming cut 4 bases from V and 1 base from J; bases unmatched to any gene: 5. CDR1 is SGHRS, CDR2 YFSETQ, per germline. Clones were read by immunoSEQ multiplex PCR, and TCRdb kept only the in-frame ones, dropping some. This table has around 250,000 clones, around four fifths appearing once. Sequenced input: peripheral blood. The V gene is TRBV5-1, the J gene TRBJ2-1, with 7 bases aligning to TRBD2. This receptor was identified in a man in his thirties or forties who had recovered from COVID-19. The CDR3 spells CASSLGEGSYNEQFF. The CDR3 region has the DNA TGCGCCAGCAGCCTCGGGGAGGGTTCCTACAATGAGCAGTTCTTC.